These 9 T cell receptor beta chains originate from one sample sequenced in a study of T cell changes during pregnancy in multiple sclerosis. The repertoire was sequenced with immunoSEQ multiplex PCR; TCRdb's copy has only in-frame clones and lacks some. The sample yields around 68,000 clones, 91% seen once. The starting material was peripheral blood, obtained in the third trimester of pregnancy. These receptors were collected from a female donor in good health, enrolled as a control in a pregnancy study.

V is TRBV7-9 and J is TRBJ1-2; 7 bases map to TRBD1. With V trimmed by 4 bases and J by 5 bases, 4 bases remained unmatched. Germline-derived CDR1 and CDR2 are SEHNR and FQNEAQ (reference sequence). The CDR3 totals 13 residues. Here the CDR3 DNA reads TGTGCCAGCAGCTCAGGGGGGTTGTATGGCTACACCTTC. This sequence encodes CASSSGGLYGYTF.

The genes are TRBV28 and TRBJ2-1; 8 bases match TRBD2. Germline loops: CDR1 MDHEN, CDR2 SYDVKM. The junction had 11 bases not matched to a gene; V was cut back by 7 bases and J by 6 bases. The CDR3 extends over 15 amino acids. CDR3 region: CASTPGGRESNEQFF. Here the CDR3 DNA reads TGTGCCAGCACCCCGGGGGGGCGGGAGAGCAATGAGCAGTTCTTC.

The chain recombines TRBV5-1 with TRBJ2-7; TRBD2 matches at 10 bases. The CDR3 is 14 amino acids. The V and J ends lost 4 bases and 6 bases, in that order; junction bases with no gene match: 7. CDR1 is SGHRS and CDR2 is YFSETQ in the germline V gene. CDR3 nucleotide sequence: TGCGCCAGCAGCCGTACGGGACTAGCGAGCGAGCAGTACTTC. Amino acid sequence: CASSRTGLASEQYF.

This chain joins TRBV7-8 and TRBJ2-7; 12 nucleotides align to TRBD2. This CDR3 is built from 15 residues. With V trimmed by 6 bases and J by 3 bases, 6 bases remained unmatched. The germline V gene encodes CDR1 SGHVS and CDR2 FQNEAQ. The CDR3 DNA sequence: TGTGCCAGCAGGCCCCGGACTAGCGGGAACTACGAGCAGTACTTC. Residues: CASRPRTSGNYEQYF.

The chain couples TRBV28 to TRBJ1-5, with D perhaps matching TRBD1 (6 bases). The CDR3 loop spans 14 amino acids. V was clipped by 4 bases and J by 7 bases, with 14 bases between them. Germline loops: CDR1 MDHEN, CDR2 SYDVKM. The CDR3 loop reads CASSSRQVRQPQHF. CDR3 bases: TGTGCCAGCAGTTCACGACAGGTTCGGCAGCCCCAGCATTTT.

This clone came up a few times. This chain joins TRBV10-3 and TRBJ2-3; TRBD2 might be the D (6 bases). The germline V gene encodes CDR1 ENHRY and CDR2 SYGVKD. The V and J ends lost 0 bases and 4 bases respectively, with 11 bases between them. This CDR3 spans 15 amino acids. DNA of the CDR3: TGTGCCATCAGTGAGTCGACACTAGCCGCAGATACGCAGTATTTT. It codes for CAISESTLAADTQYF.

This chain links TRBV27 with TRBJ2-7; tentatively, D is TRBD2 (5 bases). From germline, CDR1 is MNHEY and CDR2 SMNVEV (reference sequence). With 5 bases removed from V and 4 bases from J, the gap between germline ends came to 12 bases. The CDR3 loop spans 13 amino acids. The CDR3 region is CASSDPAGYEQYF. CDR3 nucleotides: TGTGCCAGCAGTGACCCGGCGGGTTACGAGCAGTACTTC.

The chain links TRBV12-5 to TRBJ1-2; D is unresolved. This CDR3 contains 14 residues. The V gene's germline CDR1 is LGHNT and CDR2 FRNRAP. V lost 0 bases to trimming and J lost 6 bases, with 11 bases between them. The CDR3 sequence is CASGLVPPEDGYTF. CDR3 in DNA: TGTGCTAGTGGTTTGGTTCCCCCTGAGGATGGCTACACCTTC.

This chain connects TRBV19 to TRBJ1-2, with 7 bases fitting TRBD1. Germline V gene lookup returns CDR1 LNHDA and CDR2 SQIVND (reference sequence). The CDR3 has 13 amino acids. V trimming: 7 bases; J trimming: 2 bases; junction bases outside the gene matches: 4. This CDR3 reads CASTLDRNYGYTF. CDR3 sequence (DNA): TGTGCCAGTACCCTGGACAGGAACTATGGCTACACCTTC.